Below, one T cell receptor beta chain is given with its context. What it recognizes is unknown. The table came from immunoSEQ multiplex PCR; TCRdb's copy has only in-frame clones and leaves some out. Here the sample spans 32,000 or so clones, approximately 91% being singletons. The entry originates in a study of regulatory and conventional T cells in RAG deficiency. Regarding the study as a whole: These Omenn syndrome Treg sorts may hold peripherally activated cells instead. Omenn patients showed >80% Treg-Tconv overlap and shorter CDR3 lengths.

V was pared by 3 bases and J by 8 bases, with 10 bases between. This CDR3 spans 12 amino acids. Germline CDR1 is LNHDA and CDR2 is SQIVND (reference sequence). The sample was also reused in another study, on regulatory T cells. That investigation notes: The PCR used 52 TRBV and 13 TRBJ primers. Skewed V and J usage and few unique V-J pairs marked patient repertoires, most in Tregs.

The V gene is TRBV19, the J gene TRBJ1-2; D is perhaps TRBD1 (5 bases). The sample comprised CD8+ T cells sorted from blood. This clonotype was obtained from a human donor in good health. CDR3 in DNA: TGTGCCAGTAGTATGAAACCAGGGGGCTACACCTTC. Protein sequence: CASSMKPGGYTF.